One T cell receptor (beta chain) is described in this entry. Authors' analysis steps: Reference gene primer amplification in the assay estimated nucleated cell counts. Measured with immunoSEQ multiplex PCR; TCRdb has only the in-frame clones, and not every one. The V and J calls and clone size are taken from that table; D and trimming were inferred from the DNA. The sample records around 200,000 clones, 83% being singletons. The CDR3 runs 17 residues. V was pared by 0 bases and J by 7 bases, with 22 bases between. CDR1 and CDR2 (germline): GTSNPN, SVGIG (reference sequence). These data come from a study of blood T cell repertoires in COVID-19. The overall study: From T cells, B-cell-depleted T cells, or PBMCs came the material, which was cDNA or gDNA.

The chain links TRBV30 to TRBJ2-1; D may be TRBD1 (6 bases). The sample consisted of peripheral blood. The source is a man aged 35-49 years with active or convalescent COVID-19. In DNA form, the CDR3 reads TGTGCCTGGAGTGTACGAGGTCGGGACATAGAGAAGAATGAGCAGTTCTTC. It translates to CAWSVRGRDIEKNEQFF.